This T cell receptor beta chain came from a study of shared clonotypes between healthy human individuals (TCRdb year 2020). About the full investigation: A couple of women and a few men aged 18 to 49 years were included in the cohort. To increase sequencing depth and limit assay-specific biases, TCR repertoire library preparation and sequencing were carried out by different laboratories using diverse techniques. Blood TCR repertoires of a handful of healthy adults were deeply sequenced to estimate repertoire size and the extent of clonotype sharing between individuals. Leukapheresis yielded between about 0.85 and 9 billion PBMCs per donor. For each donor, CD4 naive and CD4 memory were each run on three plates, CD8 naive on two plates, and CD8 memory on one plate.

Points the paper makes about the study in general: Sharing across several donors was observed for about 5% of naive CD4, less than 4% of naive CD8, over 2% of memory CD4, and around 0.4% of memory CD8 clonotypes. Rarefaction of sorted-subset datasets indicated incomplete sequencing despite the large sequencing depth. Because the study included only a small number of donors, the genetic and exposure-history diversity represented was limited. Only blood was sampled, and tissue TCR repertoires likely differ from those in blood. Naive subsets generally had larger estimated clonotype richness than memory subsets did. Pairwise subsampling indicated that sequencing depth was expected to affect the degree of clonotype sharing among donors. Clonotypes shared by all four sorted-subset donors showed higher generation probabilities than non-shared clonotypes.

Healthy HIV-negative adults with no recently reported acute infections or vaccinations were included as donors. All donors were Caucasian adults living in Nashville, Tennessee, USA. CD4+ T cells were enriched by magnetic negative selection, after which naive cells were positively selected on CD45RA and the negative fraction was taken as the memory subset. Blood was collected by leukapheresis, and PBMCs were isolated by Ficoll-Histopaque density gradient centrifugation and then cryopreserved in liquid nitrogen vapor phase. Analytical flow cytometry was used to check the purity and quantity of each magnetically sorted T cell population. Each sorted fraction had its genomic DNA isolated and then quantified by UV absorbance on a Nanodrop 2000c. Using the deep immunoSEQ assay, TCR CDR3 regions were amplified from genomic DNA by multiplex PCR. Extracted genomic DNA from each cell subset was spread evenly across all wells of several immunoSEQ 96-well plates, with each plate serving as a replicate. For sorted subsets, around 0.2 ug genomic DNA, equal to tens of thousands of T cell genomes, was loaded into each replicate PCR. The purified libraries were quantified using a Qubit 3.0 fluorometer, sized with a Bioanalyzer 2100, and then quantified again using the KAPA Library Quantification kit. Every immunoSEQ 96-well plate was sequenced on a separate single-read 150-cycle Illumina NextSeq 550 flow cell. Turning to the authors' computational methods: Because the immunoSEQ output held only junctional sequences and lacked quality scores, the filtering could not match the filtering applied to full-length reads. Sequences were annotated with PyIR, a Python wrapper for IgBLAST v1.9, using IMGT germline references to assign V/J genes and CDR3. Reads with weak V/J assignments (E-value above 1e-6), missing CDR3, stop codons, out-of-frame junctions, or ambiguous translated residues were removed. V3J clonotypes were defined by identical inferred V gene, J gene, and CDR3 amino acid sequence. The percentage overlap between two repertoires was calculated by dividing the number of shared unique clonotypes by the size of the smaller repertoire. Richness of each repertoire was evaluated using RTK rarefaction, the Chao1 estimator, and Recon v2.1 estimates of unobserved clonotypes. OLGA was used to compute generation probabilities for all TCRbeta clonotypes that the gDNA method yielded from four donors. The clones in this table, taken by TCRdb from immuneACCESS, are in-frame only. Not every clone is retained; where verified, under half of the shortfall comes from an unresolved V gene, and the cause of the rest is unknown. The V and J calls and clone size come from that table; D and trimming were worked out from the DNA. Here the sample has 1.4 million or so clones; around 98.5% occur a single time. Clones ranked in the top ten supply about 0.4% of the sample.

Of note for this clone: There is no known antigen for this receptor. No base quality values were provided; no much bigger clone lies one nucleotide off. Other DNA sequences in the sample encode the same CDR3.

V gives up 4 bases and J gives up 4 bases, and the segment between their germline ends measures 9 bases. The CDR3 runs 13 amino acids, cysteine and phenylalanine included. The sequence is cut down to CDR3 DNA, 39 bases in frame from base 1. The germline V gene yields SGHRS for CDR1 and YFSETQ for CDR2. Sequenced input: naive CD4+ T cells sorted from blood. According to the study, the label for this sample's cell subset or site signals: CD45RA+ positively selected. The V and J segments used are TRBV5-1 and TRBJ2-1; the D segment could be TRBD2, given 5 matching bases. The receptor was isolated from a man younger than 45 in good health. The CDR3 protein: CASSVDYYNEQFF. Read as DNA, the sequence is TGCGCCAGCAGCGTCGACTATTACAATGAGCAGTTCTTC. The variable domain in full, with residues beyond the CDR3 obtained from the reference TRBV5-1 and TRBJ2-1 genes, is KAGVTQTPRYLIKTRGQQVTLSCSPISGHRSVSWYQQTPGQGLQFLFEYFSETQRNKGNFPGRFSGRQFSNSRSEMNVSTLELGDSALYLCASSVDYYNEQFFGPGTRLTVL.